This T cell receptor beta chain was retrieved from a study of blood T cell repertoires in COVID-19. In the study overall: Sites across the United States, Italy and Spain contributed samples from acute and convalescent COVID-19.

In the authors' workflow: Quantification of nucleated cells was approximated via reference gene primer amplification. The protocol was immunoSEQ multiplex PCR, while the TCRdb copy is restricted to in-frame clones and leaves out a portion. V, J and clone size derive from that table, while D and trimming were established from the DNA sequence. The sample holds approximately 92,000 clones, around 83% seen once. The CDR3 covers 21 residues. This rearrangement joins TRBV21-1 to TRBJ2-2; TRBD2 is the table's D call and was not checked against the DNA. TRBV21-1 is a pseudogene segment. The origin of this receptor is a woman aged 55-70 years in a cohort sampled during active or convalescent COVID-19. Material: peripheral blood. The CDR3 protein is CASSKPNWTSGRDTNTGELFF. In nucleotides, the CDR3 is TGTGCCAGCAGCAAACCCAACTGGACTAGCGGGAGGGATACGAACACCGGGGAGCTGTTTTTT.